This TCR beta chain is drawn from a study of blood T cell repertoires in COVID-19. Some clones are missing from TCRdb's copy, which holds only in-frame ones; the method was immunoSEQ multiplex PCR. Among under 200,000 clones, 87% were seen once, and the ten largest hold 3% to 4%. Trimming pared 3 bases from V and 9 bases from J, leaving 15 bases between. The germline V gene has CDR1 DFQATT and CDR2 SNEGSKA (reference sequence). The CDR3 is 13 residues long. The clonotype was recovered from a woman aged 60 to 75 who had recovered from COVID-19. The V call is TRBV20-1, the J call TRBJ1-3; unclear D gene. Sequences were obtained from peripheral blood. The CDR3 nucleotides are TGCAGTGCTAGTCACCCGCCCGAGGGCACCATATATTTT. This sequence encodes CSASHPPEGTIYF.